Shown below are 28 T cell receptor beta chains from a single sample sequenced in a study of cytomegalovirus exposure and HLA in healthy donors. Amplification used 60 Vbeta primers and 13 Jbeta primers. Produced via immunoSEQ multiplex PCR; TCRdb's table is partial and in-frame only. The top ten clones hold approximately 1.7% of a sample with roughly 100,000 clones, around 82% of them seen once. The sequenced sample consisted of PBMCs. The receptors here all came from a woman between 35 and 50 years old in good health and CMV-seronegative.

The rearrangement links TRBV15 to TRBJ1-2; no firm D call. The CDR3 has 13 residues. Germline CDR1 reads LNHNV; CDR2 reads YYDKDF (reference sequence). Trimming removed 0 bases at V and 4 bases at J, with 6 bases between. CDR3 region: CATSRDRRYGYTF. The CDR3 bases are TGTGCCACCAGCAGAGACCGTCGCTATGGCTACACCTTC.

V gene TRBV5-6 combines with J gene TRBJ1-1, with TRBD1 identical over 10 bases. Germline CDR1 and CDR2: SGHDT and YYEEEE. The CDR3 has 12 residues. J gave up 6 bases and V 4 bases, and 0 bases lay outside the gene matches. This chain's CDR3 is CASSGTGAEAFF. The CDR3 nucleotides are TGTGCCAGCAGCGGGACAGGGGCTGAAGCTTTCTTT.

In this sample, this clone turned up a few times. The V and J genes are TRBV4-1 and TRBJ2-7; TRBD2 aligns across 12 bases. Trimming at V came to 1 base and at J to 7 bases, leaving 17 bases not matched to a gene. The CDR3 runs 19 residues. Germline V gene data show CDR1 as MGHRA and CDR2 as YSYEKL. Written as DNA, the CDR3 is TGCGCCAGCAGCCAAGGATTCGGACTAGCGGGATCTTTCTCAAGGGAGCAGTACTTC. Its translation: CASSQGFGLAGSFSREQYF.

This clone is a singleton in its sample. This chain links TRBV2 with TRBJ2-1, with D tentatively TRBD2 (5 bases). Trimming took 2 bases from V and 2 from J, leaving 16 bases between them. CDR3 length: 17 amino acids. Germline V gene lookup returns CDR1 SNHLY and CDR2 FYNNEI. The CDR3 DNA sequence: TGTGCCAGCAGTGAATTGAATGAGGAGGAAACCTACAATGAGCAGTTCTTC. The encoded protein is CASSELNEEETYNEQFF.

The rearrangement joins TRBV7-2 to TRBJ2-1; D perhaps matches TRBD2 (7 bases). From germline, CDR1 is SGHTA and CDR2 FQGNSA. V lost 5 bases to trimming and J lost 9 bases, with 17 bases between them. The CDR3 covers 14 residues. Here the CDR3 reads CASSEGGSWGEQFF. Here the CDR3 DNA reads TGTGCCAGCAGCGAGGGGGGGTCGTGGGGTGAGCAGTTCTTC. Based on the CDR3 plus reference TRBV7-2 and TRBJ2-1, the full variable domain is GAGVSQSPSNKVTEKGKDVELRCDPISGHTALYWYRQSLGQGLEFLIYFQGNSAPDKSGLPSDRFSAERTGGSVSTLTIQRTQQEDSAVYLCASSEGGSWGEQFFGPGTRLTVL.

The chain carries TRBV29-1 and TRBJ2-3, with 16 bases identical to TRBD2. The CDR3 runs 14 residues. Germline trimming cut 6 bases from V and 4 bases from J; bases unmatched to any gene: 1. Germline V gene lookup returns CDR1 SQVTM and CDR2 ANQGSEA. This CDR3 reads CSVGTSGRADTQYF. The CDR3, as DNA: TGCAGCGTAGGGACTAGCGGGAGGGCAGATACGCAGTATTTT.

The gene calls are TRBV27 and TRBJ1-5, with D tentatively TRBD1 (5 bases). CDR3 length: 14 amino acids. Germline V lookup: CDR1 MNHEY, CDR2 SMNVEV (reference sequence). The V and J ends lost 5 bases and 6 bases respectively, with 14 bases between them. CDR3 region: CASSPHQGTQPQHF. CDR3 bases: TGTGCCAGCAGTCCTCATCAGGGAACTCAGCCCCAGCATTTT.

The chain employs TRBV4-3 and TRBJ1-4; TRBD1 agrees at 11 bases. The CDR3 covers 17 residues. Looked up from germline, CDR1 is LGHNA and CDR2 is YSLEER. Unmatched junction bases numbered 14, after V lost 4 bases and J lost 10 bases. The CDR3 sequence: CASSLGQGGILPLKLFF. The CDR3 bases are TGCGCCAGCAGCCTGGGACAGGGGGGAATCCTACCCCTAAAACTGTTTTTT.

V gene TRBV4-1 combines with J gene TRBJ2-2, with 8 bases fitting TRBD1. In germline, CDR1 is MGHRA, CDR2 YSYEKL. The CDR3 extends over 16 amino acids. J was trimmed by 5 bases and V by 0 bases; bases with no gene match: 5. In DNA form, the CDR3 reads TGCGCCAGCAGCCAAGATCAGCAGGGGGCGACCGGGGAGCTGTTTTTT. Residues: CASSQDQQGATGELFF.

The genes are TRBV5-6 and TRBJ1-4; possibly TRBD1 for D (6 bases). Trimming left V 5 bases short and J 8 bases short, with 10 bases between. Germline V gene lookup returns CDR1 SGHDT and CDR2 YYEEEE. The CDR3 runs to 12 residues. For the CDR3, the DNA is TGTGCCAGCAGTCCCGGGACAGAAAAACTGTTTTTT. Its translation: CASSPGTEKLFF.

V and J are TRBV7-2 and TRBJ2-2; TRBD2 matches 8 bases. V shed 5 bases and J 2 bases; nucleotides not matched to a gene: 4. Germline loops: CDR1 SGHTA, CDR2 FQGNSA. The CDR3 consists of 15 residues. The CDR3 DNA follows: TGTGCCAGCAGCGTTACTAGCGGAAACACCGGGGAGCTGTTTTTT. It encodes CASSVTSGNTGELFF.

The CDR3 DNA reads TGTGCCAGCAGCGCAATCCCTAGCGGCACAGATACGCAGTATTTT. Protein sequence: CASSAIPSGTDTQYF. The chain has TRBV9 and TRBJ2-3, with D maybe TRBD2 (6 bases). Germline CDR1 and CDR2: SGDLS and YYNGEE. V lost 3 bases and J lost 1, with 12 bases in between. CDR3 length equals 15 residues.

V and J are TRBV9 and TRBJ2-1; TRBD2 matches 12 bases. With V trimmed by 1 base and J by 6 bases, 5 bases remained unmatched. CDR1 SGDLS and CDR2 YYNGEE come from the germline V gene. CDR3 length: 16 amino acids. This CDR3 reads CASSVTGTSGSNEQFF. In DNA form, the CDR3 reads TGTGCCAGCAGCGTAACCGGGACTAGCGGGTCCAATGAGCAGTTCTTC.

V gene TRBV5-1 combines with J gene TRBJ1-4; perhaps TRBD1 as D (5 bases). Germline values: CDR1 SGHRS, CDR2 YFSETQ. The CDR3 has 16 amino acids. V was pared by 4 bases and J by 5 bases, with 18 bases between. The CDR3 loop is CASSTGRGRLNEKLFF. Here the CDR3 DNA reads TGCGCCAGCAGCACCGGGCGGGGCAGACTGAATGAAAAACTGTTTTTT.

This chain connects TRBV27 to TRBJ1-2; 7 bases line up with TRBD1. Per germline, CDR1 MNHEY and CDR2 SMNVEV (reference sequence). V shed 6 bases and J 0 bases; nucleotides not matched to a gene: 7. This CDR3 is built from 15 residues. The chain's CDR3 is CASSRTGTANYGYTF. The CDR3 DNA reads TGTGCCAGCAGCCGAACCGGGACAGCTAACTATGGCTACACCTTC.

CDR3 DNA: TGTGCCAGCAGCAAAGGACCAGCGGGAGTGGGGGAGCAGTACTTC. It is translated as CASSKGPAGVGEQYF. This chain connects TRBV7-3 to TRBJ2-7, with 8 bases that match TRBD2. Germline assignment: CDR1 SGHTA and CDR2 FQGTGA. The V and J ends lost 5 bases and 7 bases, in that order; junction bases with no gene match: 13. The CDR3 runs 15 residues.

The genes are TRBV4-1 and TRBJ2-1, with D maybe TRBD1 (6 bases). Germline values: CDR1 MGHRA, CDR2 YSYEKL. With 3 bases removed from V and 5 bases from J, the gap between germline ends came to 8 bases. This CDR3 has 13 residues. The CDR3 sequence: CASSQTGDNEQFF. In DNA, the CDR3 is TGCGCCAGCAGCCAGACAGGAGACAATGAGCAGTTCTTC.

This clone was detected once. The CDR3, as DNA: TGTGCCAGTAGTATTTTTTCAACAACTAATGAAAAACTGTTTTTT. Translated, it gives CASSIFSTTNEKLFF. The V and J genes are TRBV19 and TRBJ1-4; D remains unclear. The CDR3 has 15 residues. Trimming removed 3 bases at V and 0 bases at J, with 8 bases between. From germline, CDR1 is LNHDA and CDR2 SQIVND (reference sequence).

This clone has more than one count but fewer than ten. The chain recombines TRBV29-1 with TRBJ2-1; 14 positions agree with TRBD2. The ends lost 7 bases at V and 7 bases at J; junction bases unmatched: 3. CDR3 length: 13 residues. Germline CDR1 is SQVTM and CDR2 is ANQGSEA. DNA of the CDR3: TGCAGCGCCCGACTAGCGGGAGGGAATGAGCAGTTCTTC. The encoded protein is CSARLAGGNEQFF.

The CDR3 protein is CASSLDRGLPTGELFF. In DNA, the CDR3 is TGCGCCAGCAGCCTGGACCGGGGACTCCCCACCGGGGAGCTGTTTTTT. V usage is TRBV4-1 and J usage is TRBJ2-2; D may be TRBD2 (6 bases). CDR1 is MGHRA, CDR2 YSYEKL, per germline. The CDR3 loop spans 16 amino acids. V shed 4 bases and J shed 4 bases, with 16 bases lying between them.

J is TRBJ2-6 and V is TRBV4-1; D possibly corresponds to TRBD1 (6 bases). The CDR3 totals 16 residues. Deletions cut 5 bases from V and 0 bases from J, with 11 bases between. Germline lookup yields CDR1 MGHRA and CDR2 YSYEKL. CDR3 in DNA: TGCGCCAGCAGCAGGGGGTTTGGCTCTGGGGCCAACGTCCTGACTTTC. Its protein product is CASSRGFGSGANVLTF.

This sequence joins TRBV28 and TRBJ2-7; tentative D call: TRBD1 (6 bases). Trimming pared 8 bases from V and 1 base from J, leaving 18 bases between. Germline loops: CDR1 MDHEN, CDR2 SYDVKM. CDR3 length: 15 amino acids. The CDR3 here is CASGHVRQESYEQYF. CDR3 sequence (DNA): TGTGCCAGCGGGCACGTACGACAGGAGTCCTACGAGCAGTACTTC.

The chain joins TRBV7-9 to TRBJ1-1; D is possibly TRBD1 (5 bases). The CDR3 is 12 residues long. From germline, CDR1 is SEHNR and CDR2 FQNEAQ (reference sequence). Deletions cut 3 bases from V and 10 bases from J, with 12 bases between. The CDR3, as DNA: TGTGCCAGCAGCTTGTTTCGGGGGTCAGCTTTCTTT. Translation: CASSLFRGSAFF.

This clone was seen more than once but under ten times. The DNA for the CDR3 is TGTGCCAGCAGCTTAAGCCGGGGATACACCGGGGAGCTGTTTTTT. Its translation: CASSLSRGYTGELFF. This chain links TRBV7-6 with TRBJ2-2; TRBD2 might be the D (5 bases). The CDR3 is 15 amino acids. Germline V lookup: CDR1 SGHVS, CDR2 FNYEAQ. Deletions cut 2 bases from V and 3 bases from J, with 10 bases between.

The gene calls are TRBV6-5 and TRBJ2-3; 8 nucleotides match TRBD2. This CDR3 has 14 residues. The germline V gene has CDR1 MNHEY and CDR2 SVGAGI. The trim removed 6 bases at V and 1 base at J, leaving 3 bases unmatched. The CDR3 here is CASSLGGGTDTQYF. The DNA of the CDR3 is TGTGCCAGCAGCCTCGGGGGGGGCACAGATACGCAGTATTTT.

The chain uses TRBV10-3 and TRBJ1-2; possible D gene TRBD1, 6 bases. This CDR3 contains 17 residues. Germline CDR1 and CDR2: ENHRY and SYGVKD. The V gene lost 0 bases and the J gene lost 5 bases, with 19 bases spanning the gap. DNA of the CDR3: TGTGCCATCAGTGAGTCTTGGAGTACAGGGAATCGATATGGCTACACCTTC. Amino acids: CAISESWSTGNRYGYTF.

The chain combines TRBV19 with TRBJ1-5, with 8 bases lining up with TRBD1. J was trimmed by 2 bases and V by 7 bases; bases with no gene match: 7. The V gene's germline CDR1 is LNHDA and CDR2 SQIVND (reference sequence). The CDR3 extends over 15 amino acids. The CDR3 DNA reads TGTGCCAGTATGACCCCGGGACAGGGCAATCAGCCCCAGCATTTT. Its translation: CASMTPGQGNQPQHF.

This clone appeared a few times. The chain is built from TRBV10-1 and TRBJ2-2, with 13 bases matching TRBD2. The V and J ends lost 6 bases and 3 bases, in that order; junction bases with no gene match: 4. The CDR3 loop spans 16 amino acids. Germline V gene sequence: CDR1 WNHNN, CDR2 SYGVQD (reference sequence). The CDR3 nucleotides read TGCGCCAGCAGAACTAGCGGGAGGGCCTACACCGGGGAGCTGTTTTTT. Encoded protein: CASRTSGRAYTGELFF.